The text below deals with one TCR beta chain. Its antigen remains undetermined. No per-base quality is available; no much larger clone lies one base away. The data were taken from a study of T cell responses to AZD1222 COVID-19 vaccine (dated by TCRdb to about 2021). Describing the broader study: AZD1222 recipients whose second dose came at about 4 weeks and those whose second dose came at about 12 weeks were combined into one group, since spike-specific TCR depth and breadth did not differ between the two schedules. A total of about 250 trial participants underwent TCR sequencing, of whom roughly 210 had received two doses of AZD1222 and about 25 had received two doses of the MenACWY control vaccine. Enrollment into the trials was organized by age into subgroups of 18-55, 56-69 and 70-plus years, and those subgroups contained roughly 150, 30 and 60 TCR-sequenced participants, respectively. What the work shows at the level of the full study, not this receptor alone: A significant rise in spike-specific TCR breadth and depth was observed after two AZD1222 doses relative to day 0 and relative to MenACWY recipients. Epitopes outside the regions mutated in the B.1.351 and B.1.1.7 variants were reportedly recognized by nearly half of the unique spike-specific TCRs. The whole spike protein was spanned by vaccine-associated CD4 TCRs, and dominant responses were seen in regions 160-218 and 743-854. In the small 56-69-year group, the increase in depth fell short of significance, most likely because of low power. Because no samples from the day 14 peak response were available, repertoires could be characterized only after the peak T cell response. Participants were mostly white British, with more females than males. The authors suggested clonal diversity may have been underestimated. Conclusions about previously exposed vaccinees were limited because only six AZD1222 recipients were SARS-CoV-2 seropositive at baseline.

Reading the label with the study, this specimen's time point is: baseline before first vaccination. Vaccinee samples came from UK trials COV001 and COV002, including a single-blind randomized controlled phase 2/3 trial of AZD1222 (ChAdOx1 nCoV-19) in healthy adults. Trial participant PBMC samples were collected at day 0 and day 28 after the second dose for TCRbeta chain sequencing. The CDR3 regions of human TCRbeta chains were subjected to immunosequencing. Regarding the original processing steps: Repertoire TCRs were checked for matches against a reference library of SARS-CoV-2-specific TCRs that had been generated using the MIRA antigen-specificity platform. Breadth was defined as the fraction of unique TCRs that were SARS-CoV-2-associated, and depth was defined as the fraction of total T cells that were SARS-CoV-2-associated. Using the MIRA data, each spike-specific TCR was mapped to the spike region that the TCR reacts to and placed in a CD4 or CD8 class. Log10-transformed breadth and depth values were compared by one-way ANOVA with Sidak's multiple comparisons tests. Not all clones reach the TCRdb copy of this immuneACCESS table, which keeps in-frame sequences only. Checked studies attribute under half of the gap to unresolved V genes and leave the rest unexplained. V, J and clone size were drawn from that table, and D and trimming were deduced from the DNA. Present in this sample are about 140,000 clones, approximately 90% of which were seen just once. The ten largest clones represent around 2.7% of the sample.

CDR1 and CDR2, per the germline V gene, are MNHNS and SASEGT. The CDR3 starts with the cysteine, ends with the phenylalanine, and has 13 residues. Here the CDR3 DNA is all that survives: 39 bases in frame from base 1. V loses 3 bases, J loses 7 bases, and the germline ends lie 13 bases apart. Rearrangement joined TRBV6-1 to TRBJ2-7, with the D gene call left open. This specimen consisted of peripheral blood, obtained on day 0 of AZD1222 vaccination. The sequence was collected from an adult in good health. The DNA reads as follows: TGTGCCAGCAGTGATGGCAGCTGGGGAGAGCAGTACTTC. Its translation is CASSDGSWGEQYF.